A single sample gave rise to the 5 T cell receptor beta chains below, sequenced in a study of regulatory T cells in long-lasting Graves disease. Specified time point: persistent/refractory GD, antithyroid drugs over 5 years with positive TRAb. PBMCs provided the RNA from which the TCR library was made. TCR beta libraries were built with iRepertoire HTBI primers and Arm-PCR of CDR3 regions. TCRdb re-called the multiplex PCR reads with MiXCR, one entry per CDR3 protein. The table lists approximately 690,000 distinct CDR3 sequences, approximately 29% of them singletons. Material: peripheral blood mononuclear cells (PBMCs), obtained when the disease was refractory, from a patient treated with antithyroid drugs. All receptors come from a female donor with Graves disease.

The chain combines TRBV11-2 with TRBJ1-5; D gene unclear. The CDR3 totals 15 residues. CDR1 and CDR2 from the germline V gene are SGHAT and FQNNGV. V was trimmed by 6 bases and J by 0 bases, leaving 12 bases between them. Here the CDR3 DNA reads TGTGCCAGCAGGGAAACAGCCTCTAGCAATCAGCCCCAGCATTTT. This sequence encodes CASRETASSNQPQHF.

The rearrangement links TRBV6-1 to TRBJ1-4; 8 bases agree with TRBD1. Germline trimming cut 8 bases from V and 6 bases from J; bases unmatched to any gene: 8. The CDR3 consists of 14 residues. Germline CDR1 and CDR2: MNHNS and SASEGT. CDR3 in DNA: TGTGCCAGCGGAAAAGCAGGGGGCGATGAAAAACTGTTTTTT. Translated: CASGKAGGDEKLFF.

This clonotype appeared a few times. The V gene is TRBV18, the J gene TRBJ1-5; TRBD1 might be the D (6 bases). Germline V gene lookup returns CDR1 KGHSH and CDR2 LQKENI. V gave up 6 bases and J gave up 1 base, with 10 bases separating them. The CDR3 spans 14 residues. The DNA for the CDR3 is TGTGCCAGCTCGCAGGACAGAAGCAATCAGCCCCAGCATTTT. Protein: CASSQDRSNQPQHF. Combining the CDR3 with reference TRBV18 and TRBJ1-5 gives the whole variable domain NAGVMQNPRHLVRRRGQEARLRCSPMKGHSHVYWYRQLPEEGLKFMVYLQKENIIDESGMPKERFSAEFPKEGPSILRIQQVVRGDSAAYFCASSQDRSNQPQHFGDGTRLSIL.

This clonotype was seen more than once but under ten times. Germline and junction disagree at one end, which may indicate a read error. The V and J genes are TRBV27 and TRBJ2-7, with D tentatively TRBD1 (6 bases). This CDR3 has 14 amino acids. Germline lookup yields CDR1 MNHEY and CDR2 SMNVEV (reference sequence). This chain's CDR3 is CASSLDLTGDEEYF. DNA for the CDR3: TGTGCCAGCAGTTTAGACCTGACAGGAGACGAGGAGTACTTC.

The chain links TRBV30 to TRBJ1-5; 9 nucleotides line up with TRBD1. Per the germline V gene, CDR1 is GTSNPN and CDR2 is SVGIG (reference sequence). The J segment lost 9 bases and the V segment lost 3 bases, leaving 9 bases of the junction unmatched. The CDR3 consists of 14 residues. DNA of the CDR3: TGTGCCTGGAGGGGGACAGGGCCCGGATCGCCCCAGCATTTT. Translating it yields CAWRGTGPGSPQHF.